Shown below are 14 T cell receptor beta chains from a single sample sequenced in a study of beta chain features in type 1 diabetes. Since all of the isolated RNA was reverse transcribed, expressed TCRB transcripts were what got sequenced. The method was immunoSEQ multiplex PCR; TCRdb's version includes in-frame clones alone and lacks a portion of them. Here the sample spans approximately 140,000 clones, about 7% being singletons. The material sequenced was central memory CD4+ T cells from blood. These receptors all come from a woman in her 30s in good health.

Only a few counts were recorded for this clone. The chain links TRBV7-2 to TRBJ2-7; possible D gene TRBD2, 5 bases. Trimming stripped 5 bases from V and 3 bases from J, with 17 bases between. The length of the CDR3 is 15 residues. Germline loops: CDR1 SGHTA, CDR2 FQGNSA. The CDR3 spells CASSPGWQVGYEQYF. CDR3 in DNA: TGTGCCAGCAGCCCGGGGTGGCAGGTAGGCTACGAGCAGTACTTC. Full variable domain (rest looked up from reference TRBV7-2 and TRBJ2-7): GAGVSQSPSNKVTEKGKDVELRCDPISGHTALYWYRQSLGQGLEFLIYFQGNSAPDKSGLPSDRFSAERTGGSVSTLTIQRTQQEDSAVYLCASSPGWQVGYEQYFGPGTRLTVT.

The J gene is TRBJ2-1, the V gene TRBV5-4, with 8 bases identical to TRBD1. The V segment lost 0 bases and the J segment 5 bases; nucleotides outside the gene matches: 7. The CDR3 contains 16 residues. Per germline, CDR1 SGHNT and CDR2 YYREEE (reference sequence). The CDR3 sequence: CASSLAGQGAHNEQFF. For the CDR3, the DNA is TGTGCCAGCAGCTTGGCGGGGCAGGGGGCCCACAATGAGCAGTTCTTC.

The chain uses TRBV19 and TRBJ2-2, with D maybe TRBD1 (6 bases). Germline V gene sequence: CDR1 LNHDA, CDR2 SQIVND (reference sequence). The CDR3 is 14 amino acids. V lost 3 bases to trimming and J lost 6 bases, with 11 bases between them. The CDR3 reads CASSIERGSGELFF. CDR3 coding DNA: TGTGCCAGTAGTATTGAGAGGGGGTCCGGGGAGCTGTTTTTT.

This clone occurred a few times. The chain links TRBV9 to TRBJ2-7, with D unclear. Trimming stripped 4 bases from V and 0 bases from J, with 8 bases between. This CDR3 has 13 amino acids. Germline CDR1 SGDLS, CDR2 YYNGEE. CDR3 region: CASSRTDSYEQYF. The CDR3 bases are TGTGCCAGCAGCAGAACAGACTCCTACGAGCAGTACTTC. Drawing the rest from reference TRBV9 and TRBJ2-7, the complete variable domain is DSGVTQTPKHLITATGQRVTLRCSPRSGDLSVYWYQQSLDQGLQFLIQYYNGEERAKGNILERFSAQQFPDLHSELNLSSLELGDSALYFCASSRTDSYEQYFGPGTRLTVT.

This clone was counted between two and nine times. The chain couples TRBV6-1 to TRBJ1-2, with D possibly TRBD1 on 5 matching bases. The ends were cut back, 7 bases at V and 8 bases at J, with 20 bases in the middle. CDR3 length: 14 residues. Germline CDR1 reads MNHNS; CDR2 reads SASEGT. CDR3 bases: TGTGCCAGCACCGAAAAGGGGCTCTACGAAGGCTACACCTTC. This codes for CASTEKGLYEGYTF.

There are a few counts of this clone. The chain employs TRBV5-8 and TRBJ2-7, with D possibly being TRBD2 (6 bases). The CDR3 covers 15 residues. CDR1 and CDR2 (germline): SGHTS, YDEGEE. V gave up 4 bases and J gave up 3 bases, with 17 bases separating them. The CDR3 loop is CASSQEREPFYEQYF. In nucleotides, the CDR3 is TGTGCCAGCAGCCAAGAACGGGAGCCCTTCTACGAGCAGTACTTC. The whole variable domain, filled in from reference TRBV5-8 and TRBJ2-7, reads EAGVTQSPTHLIKTRGQQATLRCSPISGHTSVYWYQQALGLGLQFLLWYDEGEERNRGNFPPRFSGRQFPNYSSELNVNALELEDSALYLCASSQEREPFYEQYFGPGTRLTVT.

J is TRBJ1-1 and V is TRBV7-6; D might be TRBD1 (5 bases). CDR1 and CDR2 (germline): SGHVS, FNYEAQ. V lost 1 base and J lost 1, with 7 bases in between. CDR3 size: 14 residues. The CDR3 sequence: CASSLDTGNTEAFF. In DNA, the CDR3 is TGTGCCAGCAGCTTAGACACAGGGAACACTGAAGCTTTCTTT.

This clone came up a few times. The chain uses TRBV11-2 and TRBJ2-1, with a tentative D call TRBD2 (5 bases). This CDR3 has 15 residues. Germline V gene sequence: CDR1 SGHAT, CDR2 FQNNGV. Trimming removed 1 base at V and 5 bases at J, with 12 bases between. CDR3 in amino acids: CASSLGTLLNNEQFF. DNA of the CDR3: TGTGCCAGCAGCTTAGGGACTCTCCTGAACAATGAGCAGTTCTTC.

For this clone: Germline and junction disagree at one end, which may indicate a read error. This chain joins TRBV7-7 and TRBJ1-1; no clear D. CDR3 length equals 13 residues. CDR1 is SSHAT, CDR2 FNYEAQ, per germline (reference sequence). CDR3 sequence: CASSLALNTEAFF. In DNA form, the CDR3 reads TGTGCTAGCAGCTTAGCCTTGAACACTGAAGCTTTCTTT.

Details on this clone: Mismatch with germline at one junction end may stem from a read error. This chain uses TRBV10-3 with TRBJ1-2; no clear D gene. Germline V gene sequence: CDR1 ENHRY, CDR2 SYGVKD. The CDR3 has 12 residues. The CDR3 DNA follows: TGTGCCAGCAGTTACTTAAATGGTGGCTACACCTTC. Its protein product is CASSYLNGGYTF.

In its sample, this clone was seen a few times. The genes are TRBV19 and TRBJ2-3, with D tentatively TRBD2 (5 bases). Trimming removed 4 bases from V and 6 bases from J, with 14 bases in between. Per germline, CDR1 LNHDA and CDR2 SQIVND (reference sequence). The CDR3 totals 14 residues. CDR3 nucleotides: TGTGCCAGTAGTACTCTAGGTGGAGGCGATACGCAGTATTTT. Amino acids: CASSTLGGGDTQYF.

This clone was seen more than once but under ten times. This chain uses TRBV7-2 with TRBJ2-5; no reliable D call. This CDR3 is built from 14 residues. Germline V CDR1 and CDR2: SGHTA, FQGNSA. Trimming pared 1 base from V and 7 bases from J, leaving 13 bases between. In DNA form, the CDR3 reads TGTGCCAGCAGCTTAGGGGCCCCGCGTAGGACCCAGTACTTC. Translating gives CASSLGAPRRTQYF. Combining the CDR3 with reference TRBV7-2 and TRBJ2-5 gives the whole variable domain GAGVSQSPSNKVTEKGKDVELRCDPISGHTALYWYRQSLGQGLEFLIYFQGNSAPDKSGLPSDRFSAERTGGSVSTLTIQRTQQEDSAVYLCASSLGAPRRTQYFGPGTRLLVL.

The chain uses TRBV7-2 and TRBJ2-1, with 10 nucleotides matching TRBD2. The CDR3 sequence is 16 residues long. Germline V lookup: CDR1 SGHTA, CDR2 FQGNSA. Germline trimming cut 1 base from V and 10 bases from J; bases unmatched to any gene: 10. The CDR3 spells CASSLVLSGRTKEQFF. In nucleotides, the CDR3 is TGTGCCAGCAGCTTAGTCCTTAGCGGGAGGACCAAAGAGCAGTTCTTC.

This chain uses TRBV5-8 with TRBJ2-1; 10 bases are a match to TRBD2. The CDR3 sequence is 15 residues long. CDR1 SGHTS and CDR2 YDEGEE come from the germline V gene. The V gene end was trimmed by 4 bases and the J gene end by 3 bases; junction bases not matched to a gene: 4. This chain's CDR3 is CASSRGLARYNEQFF. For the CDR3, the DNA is TGTGCCAGCAGCAGGGGACTAGCGCGCTACAATGAGCAGTTCTTC.